This T cell receptor beta chain is drawn from a study of control samples from healthy donors and cancer patients. Clones were sequenced by immunoSEQ multiplex PCR, and TCRdb holds only the in-frame ones, with some missing. The table has about 110,000 clones, approximately 82% seen once. Germline V gene lookup returns CDR1 SGHRS and CDR2 YFSETQ. This CDR3 comprises 11 residues. Trimming shortened V by 7 bases and J by 2 bases, and 5 bases separated the two germline ends. This sequence originates from a man aged 18-30 years in good health. Sequenced material: blood. The rearrangement joins TRBV5-1 to TRBJ2-3; D is ambiguous. As DNA, the CDR3 is TGCGCCAGCCGGATCACAGATACGCAGTATTTT. Protein: CASRITDTQYF.